The present T cell receptor (beta chain) was sequenced within a study of blood T cell repertoires in COVID-19. V trimming: 3 bases; J trimming: 6 bases; junction bases outside the gene matches: 5. Germline lookup yields CDR1 DFQATT and CDR2 SNEGSKA (reference sequence). The CDR3 totals 13 residues. Per the original data handling: It was from reference gene primer amplification that nucleated cell counts were estimated. Assay used: immunoSEQ multiplex PCR; TCRdb lists only in-frame clones, some missing. That table furnishes V, J and clone size, whereas the DNA furnished D and trimming. The top ten clones hold about 64% of a sample with over 30,000 clones, approximately 86% of them seen once.

The sample consisted of peripheral blood. The sequence was collected from a man in his 70s with acute or convalescent COVID-19. This sequence joins TRBV20-1 and TRBJ1-2, with 9 positions matching TRBD1. The CDR3 region is CSASRDREHGYTF. CDR3 coding DNA: TGCAGTGCTAGTAGGGACAGGGAGCATGGCTACACCTTC.